Below are 32 T cell receptor beta chains sequenced from a single sample in a study of PD-1 blockade in classical Hodgkin lymphoma. Time point reported: cycle 4 day 1 (C4D1), after more than 5 weeks of nivolumab. All patients experienced relapse after autologous stem cell transplantation, and brentuximab vedotin exposure was variable. Purification of CD4+ T cells from thawed PBMCs was performed via magnetic negative selection. Assay: immunoSEQ multiplex PCR; the TCRdb copy retains only in-frame clones and omits some. Here the sample spans 30,000 or so clones, about 86% being singletons. The input for sequencing was CD4+ T cells from blood, taken before the fourth cycle of nivolumab. The receptors were sampled from a human donor with classical Hodgkin lymphoma.

The table lists this clone with a few counts. V gene TRBV10-1 combines with J gene TRBJ1-1, with D possibly being TRBD1 (5 bases). The length of the CDR3 is 13 residues. Germline CDR1 and CDR2: WNHNN and SYGVQD (reference sequence). V dropped 6 bases and J dropped 4 bases, with 12 bases sitting between them. The CDR3 sequence is CASSPGSFTEAFF. The CDR3 DNA is TGCGCCAGCAGCCCAGGGTCGTTCACTGAAGCTTTCTTT.

Comment on this clone: At one of its ends the junction is not consistent with the germline gene, which may arise from a read error. This chain connects TRBV7-7 to TRBJ2-2, with TRBD1 as a possible D gene (7 bases). Germline CDR1 is SSHAT and CDR2 is FNYEAQ (reference sequence). The CDR3 extends over 13 amino acids. This CDR3 is CASSPTGTGELFF. The CDR3 DNA is TGTGCTAGCAGCCCGACAGGGACTGGGGAGCTGTTTTTT.

The V gene is TRBV20-1, the J gene TRBJ1-2; D is perhaps TRBD1 (5 bases). The CDR3 loop spans 11 amino acids. CDR1 and CDR2 from the germline V gene are DFQATT and SNEGSKA (reference sequence). Trimming took off 7 bases at V and 7 bases at J, with 13 bases between the two ends. The chain's CDR3 is CSGARDGGYTF. In DNA, the CDR3 is TGCAGTGGGGCCAGGGATGGTGGCTACACCTTC.

There are a few counts of this clone. V is TRBV19 and J is TRBJ1-5; D uncertain. The CDR3 extends over 17 amino acids. Germline V gene data show CDR1 as LNHDA and CDR2 as SQIVND (reference sequence). Trimming took off 3 bases at V and 6 bases at J, with 21 bases between the two ends. CDR3 DNA sequence: TGTGCCAGTAGTATGTCGCCATCCGGCCTTGCTGCTCAGCCCCAGCATTTT. It codes for CASSMSPSGLAAQPQHF.

The rearrangement uses TRBV4-2 and TRBJ2-7; 12 bases are a match to TRBD2. V gave up 6 bases and J gave up 2 bases; unmatched junction bases: 5. The CDR3 runs 15 residues. Germline loops: CDR1 LGHNA, CDR2 YNFKEQ. Written as DNA, the CDR3 is TGTGCCAGCAGTCGACTAGCGGGGGACCCCTACGAGCAGTACTTC. It specifies CASSRLAGDPYEQYF.

V is TRBV11-2 and J is TRBJ1-2; 7 nucleotides agree with TRBD1. The CDR3 contains 16 residues. Germline CDR1 is SGHAT and CDR2 is FQNNGV. The ends lost 5 bases at V and 3 bases at J; junction bases unmatched: 12. The CDR3 sequence is CASSPDQDRIYYGYTF. For the CDR3, the DNA is TGTGCCAGCAGCCCAGATCAGGACAGGATTTACTATGGCTACACCTTC.

The rearrangement joins TRBV7-8 to TRBJ2-1; 9 bases match TRBD2. The CDR3 totals 15 residues. V dropped 5 bases and J dropped 4; count of bases not matched to a gene: 6. Germline V CDR1 and CDR2: SGHVS, FQNEAQ. In DNA form, the CDR3 reads TGTGCCAGCAGCGACCCGCGGGGGGGGTACAATGAGCAGTTCTTC. This gives the protein CASSDPRGGYNEQFF.

The rearrangement links TRBV9 to TRBJ2-3; 7 bases agree with TRBD1. In germline, CDR1 is SGDLS, CDR2 YYNGEE. J gave up 4 bases and V 5 bases, and 7 bases lay outside the gene matches. The length of the CDR3 is 14 residues. The CDR3 here is CASSITGVADTQYF. As DNA, the CDR3 is TGTGCCAGCAGTATCACAGGGGTGGCAGATACGCAGTATTTT.

The J gene is TRBJ2-3, the V gene TRBV4-1, with TRBD1 identical over 9 bases. CDR1 MGHRA and CDR2 YSYEKL come from the germline V gene. CDR3 size: 16 residues. J lost 3 bases, V lost 3 bases, and 7 bases had no gene match. CDR3 nucleotide sequence: TGCGCCAGCAGCCAGAGGGGGACAGGGTCAACAGATACGCAGTATTTT. Its translation is CASSQRGTGSTDTQYF.

The chain couples TRBV5-4 to TRBJ1-1; TRBD1 is a possible D gene (6 bases). CDR3 length: 16 amino acids. The germline gives CDR1 SGHNT, CDR2 YYREEE (reference sequence). Trimming cost V 2 bases and J 0 bases, with 14 bases left between them. CDR3 nucleotide sequence: TGTGCCAGCAGCTTTACAGGGACGGGGATGAACACTGAAGCTTTCTTT. Its translation: CASSFTGTGMNTEAFF.

The rearrangement joins TRBV9 to TRBJ2-7, with 12 bases identical to TRBD2. Germline CDR1 and CDR2: SGDLS and YYNGEE. With 4 bases clipped from V and 13 bases from J, the junction kept 9 bases outside the gene matches. There are 13 residues in the CDR3. The CDR3 protein is CASSSQTSGSLYF. DNA of the CDR3: TGTGCCAGCAGCTCCCAGACTAGCGGGAGTTTATACTTC.

This clone was counted once. The CDR3 DNA is TGTGCCAGCAGCCCCGGGACAGGGAAATACGAGCAGTACTTC. Its protein is CASSPGTGKYEQYF. V is TRBV7-6 and J is TRBJ2-7, with 9 bases lining up with TRBD1. V was pared by 5 bases and J by 4 bases, with 6 bases of the junction left unmatched. There are 14 residues in the CDR3. Germline V lookup: CDR1 SGHVS, CDR2 FNYEAQ.

The chain couples TRBV6-6 to TRBJ1-1, with D uncertain. The germline gives CDR1 MNHNY, CDR2 SVGAGI (reference sequence). Trimming cost V 0 bases and J 4 bases, with 9 bases left between them. CDR3 length equals 14 residues. CDR3 bases: TGTGCCAGCAGTTACTCCCCCGGACGCACTGAAGCTTTCTTT. This codes for CASSYSPGRTEAFF.

The rearrangement uses TRBV11-2 and TRBJ2-3; perhaps TRBD2 as D (5 bases). Germline V gene sequence: CDR1 SGHAT, CDR2 FQNNGV. Trimming took 8 bases from V and 3 from J, leaving 12 bases between them. This CDR3 has 13 residues. The CDR3, as DNA: TGTGCCAGCGTAGGCGGGTTTACAGATACGCAGTATTTT. It is translated as CASVGGFTDTQYF.

The chain recombines TRBV28 with TRBJ2-2; 8 bases line up with TRBD1. This CDR3 is 16 amino acids long. J lost 7 bases, V lost 6 bases, and 13 bases had no gene match. The germline V gene encodes CDR1 MDHEN and CDR2 SYDVKM. CDR3 sequence reads: CASSPAFRGRGGELFF. DNA for the CDR3: TGTGCCAGCAGCCCCGCGTTCAGGGGGCGAGGCGGGGAGCTGTTTTTT.

This clone was observed a single time. CDR3 residues: CASSPAGGPGNTIYF. CDR3 DNA: TGTGCCAGCAGTCCCGCAGGGGGCCCCGGAAACACCATATATTTT. The V gene is TRBV6-6, the J gene TRBJ1-3; 8 bases agree with TRBD1. Germline CDR1 MNHNY, CDR2 SVGAGI (reference sequence). CDR3 length: 15 amino acids. V trimming: 5 bases; J trimming: 4 bases; junction bases outside the gene matches: 7.

The genes are TRBV5-1 and TRBJ2-1; 11 nucleotides line up with TRBD1. This CDR3 spans 15 amino acids. CDR1 is SGHRS and CDR2 is YFSETQ in the germline V gene. V shed 4 bases, J shed 7 bases, and the junction held 7 bases outside the gene matches. The CDR3 nucleotides read TGCGCCAGCAGCCCCGGACAGGGGGCGACGAATGAGCAGTTCTTC. Translated, it gives CASSPGQGATNEQFF.

The chain employs TRBV4-1 and TRBJ1-1; tentatively, D is TRBD1 (6 bases). There are 14 residues in the CDR3. From germline, CDR1 is MGHRA and CDR2 YSYEKL. The ends were cut back, 0 bases at V and 7 bases at J, with 12 bases in the middle. The CDR3 loop is CASSQDWGGLEAFF. In DNA form, the CDR3 reads TGCGCCAGCAGCCAAGATTGGGGGGGGCTTGAAGCTTTCTTT.

V and J are TRBV7-9 and TRBJ2-2; tentatively, D is TRBD2 (7 bases). CDR1 and CDR2 (germline): SEHNR, FQNEAQ (reference sequence). The CDR3 loop spans 14 amino acids. The V and J ends lost 8 bases and 1 base respectively, with 11 bases between them. The CDR3 DNA is TGTGCCAGCGTCGGGGGGCAGAACACCGGGGAGCTGTTTTTT. Protein: CASVGGQNTGELFF.

The chain employs TRBV25-1 and TRBJ1-2; 8 bases agree with TRBD1. V trimming: 2 bases; J trimming: 3 bases; junction bases outside the gene matches: 5. The CDR3 has 15 amino acids. Germline lookup yields CDR1 MGHDK and CDR2 SYGVNS. CDR3 sequence (DNA): TGTGCCAGCAGTGAACCCGGACAGGGAGACTATGGCTACACCTTC. Its protein is CASSEPGQGDYGYTF.

The V call is TRBV18, the J call TRBJ1-2, with D hard to call. The CDR3 is 13 residues long. Trimming removed 3 bases from V and 8 bases from J, with 13 bases in between. CDR1 and CDR2 (germline): KGHSH, LQKENI. The CDR3 sequence is CASSPASTTGYTF. CDR3 in DNA: TGTGCCAGCTCACCGGCATCTACAACCGGCTACACCTTC.

The genes are TRBV5-1 and TRBJ2-3, with 8 nucleotides matching TRBD1. CDR1 and CDR2 from the germline V gene are SGHRS and YFSETQ. Losses at the gene ends were 6 bases for V and 7 bases for J; bases not matched to a gene: 13. The CDR3 consists of 15 residues. DNA of the CDR3: TGCGCCAGCAACGAACCGGCACAGGGGGAAAATACGCAGTATTTT. Encoded protein: CASNEPAQGENTQYF.

This sequence joins TRBV6-1 and TRBJ1-4; 8 bases match TRBD1. The CDR3 covers 14 residues. Germline trimming cut 3 bases from V and 8 bases from J; bases unmatched to any gene: 5. The V gene's germline CDR1 is MNHNS and CDR2 SASEGT. This CDR3 reads CASSEQGASEKLFF. The CDR3 nucleotides read TGTGCCAGCAGTGAGCAGGGGGCAAGCGAAAAACTGTTTTTT.

The rearrangement uses TRBV28 and TRBJ1-4; D is perhaps TRBD1 (5 bases). Germline V gene data show CDR1 as MDHEN and CDR2 as SYDVKM. Deletions cut 6 bases from V and 6 bases from J, with 8 bases between. This CDR3 is built from 12 residues. CDR3 DNA: TGTGCCAGCAGGGGGCAGCATGAAAAACTGTTTTTT. The encoded protein is CASRGQHEKLFF. Looking up the rest from reference TRBV28 and TRBJ1-4 gives the full variable domain: DVKVTQSSRYLVKRTGEKVFLECVQDMDHENMFWYRQDPGLGLRLIYFSYDVKMKEKGDIPEGYSVSREKKERFSLILESASTNQTSMYLCASRGQHEKLFFGSGTQLSVL.

This chain joins TRBV14 and TRBJ1-4; D ambiguous. CDR3 length: 14 amino acids. Germline V gene lookup returns CDR1 SGHDN and CDR2 FVKESK. V gave up 4 bases and J gave up 8 bases, with 14 bases separating them. In DNA form, the CDR3 reads TGTGCCAGCAGCCGCAGTGGAGACGGCGAAAAACTGTTTTTT. Its protein is CASSRSGDGEKLFF. The whole variable domain, remainder taken from reference TRBV14 and TRBJ1-4, is EAGVTQFPSHSVIEKGQTVTLRCDPISGHDNLYWYRRVMGKEIKFLLHFVKESKQDESGMPNNRFLAERTGGTYSTLKVQPAELEDSGVYFCASSRSGDGEKLFFGSGTQLSVL.

V is TRBV21-1 and J is TRBJ2-7; the table's TRBD2 call for D was not verified on the DNA. TRBV21-1 is deemed a pseudogene. The CDR3 extends over 21 amino acids. The CDR3 here is CASSKAARPTSGRVLTYEQYF. CDR3 coding DNA: TGTGCCAGCAGCAAAGCGGCACGCCCGACTAGCGGGAGGGTACTTACCTACGAGCAGTACTTC.

This rearrangement joins TRBV18 to TRBJ2-1; TRBD1 aligns across 10 bases. V trimming: 3 bases; J trimming: 4 bases; junction bases outside the gene matches: 3. Germline loops: CDR1 KGHSH, CDR2 LQKENI. This CDR3 has 15 residues. The CDR3 DNA is TGTGCCAGCTCACCGAGGACAGGGGGTTACAATGAGCAGTTCTTC. Translating it yields CASSPRTGGYNEQFF.

V and J are TRBV7-2 and TRBJ2-4; no reliable D call. The germline V gene has CDR1 SGHTA and CDR2 FQGNSA. This CDR3 is built from 13 residues. V was pared by 5 bases and J by 6 bases, with 11 bases between. CDR3 protein: CASSPKGRNIQYF. The CDR3 DNA follows: TGTGCCAGCAGCCCCAAGGGAAGAAACATTCAGTACTTC.

This chain joins TRBV11-3 and TRBJ2-2; TRBD1 is a possible D gene (5 bases). CDR1 is SGHNT, CDR2 YENEEA, per germline. The CDR3 loop spans 13 amino acids. With 3 bases removed from V and 6 bases from J, the gap between germline ends came to 8 bases. In DNA, the CDR3 is TGTGCCAGCAGCTTGCAGGGTCCCGGGGAGCTGTTTTTT. This codes for CASSLQGPGELFF.

The V and J genes are TRBV19 and TRBJ2-5, with D maybe TRBD1 (5 bases). The CDR3 totals 15 residues. V gave up 4 bases and J gave up 1 base, with 13 bases separating them. CDR1 and CDR2 (germline): LNHDA, SQIVND (reference sequence). The CDR3, as DNA: TGTGCCAGTAGTAGGAGCAGGGTATCCCAAGAGACCCAGTACTTC. It yields the protein CASSRSRVSQETQYF.

The chain recombines TRBV4-3 with TRBJ1-1; D gene unclear. The length of the CDR3 is 11 residues. Per the germline V gene, CDR1 is LGHNA and CDR2 is YSLEER. The germline V and J ends were trimmed by 5 bases and 7 bases, with 8 bases remaining between them. CDR3 sequence: CASSFQYEAFF. CDR3 nucleotide sequence: TGCGCCAGCAGCTTCCAGTATGAAGCTTTCTTT.

This clone came up a few times. The chain uses TRBV7-9 and TRBJ1-1, with D hard to call. Trimming took 3 bases from V and 2 from J, leaving 10 bases between them. The CDR3 is made up of 14 amino acids. Germline CDR1 and CDR2: SEHNR and FQNEAQ (reference sequence). CDR3 bases: TGTGCCAGCAGCTTGGAAACTTCCAACACTGAAGCTTTCTTT. It specifies CASSLETSNTEAFF.